This entry lists 21 T cell receptor beta chains sequenced from one sample in a study of cytomegalovirus exposure and HLA in healthy donors. 60 Vbeta and 13 Jbeta primers were used in PCR. Clones were read by immunoSEQ multiplex PCR, and TCRdb kept only the in-frame ones, dropping some. The sample yields about 120,000 clones, 60% to 85% seen once. The sequenced material came from PBMCs. The receptors come from a woman younger than 30 in good health and CMV-seronegative.

The chain recombines TRBV6-1 with TRBJ1-2; possible D gene TRBD1, 5 bases. The CDR3 consists of 14 residues. Germline CDR1 is MNHNS and CDR2 is SASEGT. V shed 5 bases and J shed 3 bases, with 13 bases lying between them. This CDR3 reads CASSPRGGDYGYTF. CDR3 DNA: TGTGCCAGCAGTCCTCGCGGAGGGGACTATGGCTACACCTTC.

This chain connects TRBV28 to TRBJ2-7, with 9 nucleotides matching TRBD1. The V gene end was trimmed by 6 bases and the J gene end by 1 base; junction bases not matched to a gene: 4. The CDR3 totals 14 residues. The germline V gene encodes CDR1 MDHEN and CDR2 SYDVKM. The CDR3 here is CASSRDRESYEQYF. In DNA, the CDR3 is TGTGCCAGCAGCCGGGACAGGGAGTCCTACGAGCAGTACTTC.

This chain connects TRBV4-1 to TRBJ2-7; 13 bases are shared with TRBD2. The length of the CDR3 is 17 residues. Germline V gene sequence: CDR1 MGHRA, CDR2 YSYEKL. V lost 3 bases and J lost 0; bases outside the gene matches: 5. The CDR3 spells CASSQPGLAGHSYEQYF. DNA of the CDR3: TGCGCCAGCAGCCAGCCGGGACTAGCGGGGCACTCCTACGAGCAGTACTTC.

V usage is TRBV5-4 and J usage is TRBJ2-7, with 9 bases aligning to TRBD1. The CDR3 length is 15 residues. J lost 3 bases, V lost 4 bases, and 8 bases had no gene match. Looked up from germline, CDR1 is SGHNT and CDR2 is YYREEE (reference sequence). CDR3 sequence reads: CASSPGQGLSYEQYF. The CDR3 DNA follows: TGTGCCAGCAGCCCCGGACAGGGGTTAAGCTACGAGCAGTACTTC.

The chain carries TRBV19 and TRBJ1-1; D gene unclear. Per the germline V gene, CDR1 is LNHDA and CDR2 is SQIVND (reference sequence). This CDR3 is built from 14 residues. V was cut by 11 bases and J by 5 bases, with 21 bases left in between. CDR3 nucleotide sequence: TGTGCCTCGGGGTTCGGCAGCGGTTTTACTGAAGCTTTCTTT. It encodes CASGFGSGFTEAFF.

V and J are TRBV2 and TRBJ2-7, with D perhaps matching TRBD1 (6 bases). This CDR3 comprises 14 residues. V gave up 10 bases and J gave up 6 bases, with 22 bases separating them. Germline CDR1 SNHLY, CDR2 FYNNEI. The CDR3 here is CATREGGGGSEQYF. CDR3 nucleotides: TGTGCCACACGGGAAGGTGGGGGCGGCTCCGAGCAGTACTTC.

The V and J genes are TRBV7-2 and TRBJ2-5; tentatively, D is TRBD1 (7 bases). This CDR3 is 15 amino acids long. V gave up 1 base and J gave up 5 bases, with 14 bases separating them. The germline CDR1 and CDR2 sequences are SGHTA and FQGNSA. CDR3 bases: TGTGCCAGCAGCTTAGACAGGGGAGGCGTTGAGACCCAGTACTTC. Translated, it gives CASSLDRGGVETQYF.

V gene TRBV29-1 combines with J gene TRBJ2-5, with TRBD1 identical over 8 bases. The end of the DNA fits TRBJ2-7 better, so the J call may be wrong. The germline V gene encodes CDR1 SQVTM and CDR2 ANQGSEA. CDR3 length: 14 residues. CDR3 nucleotides: TGCAGCGTACGGACCGGGACAGGCTCCTACGAGCAGTACTTC. This codes for CSVRTGTGSYEQYF.

J is TRBJ2-5 and V is TRBV2; 8 bases are shared with TRBD1. The CDR3 consists of 15 residues. Germline V lookup: CDR1 SNHLY, CDR2 FYNNEI. Trimming took 6 bases from V and 3 from J; bases not matched to a gene: 9. This CDR3 reads CASRPKMTGEETQYF. CDR3 DNA sequence: TGTGCCAGCAGGCCCAAAATGACAGGGGAAGAGACCCAGTACTTC.

This clone was seen once. The gene calls are TRBV4-1 and TRBJ2-5; 11 bases are a match to TRBD2. The CDR3 has 18 residues. V trimming: 5 bases; J trimming: 1 base; junction bases outside the gene matches: 12. Germline CDR1 is MGHRA and CDR2 is YSYEKL. The CDR3 region has the DNA TGCGCCAGCAGCTTCAATCTAGCGGGGGGAACCTTCCAAGAGACCCAGTACTTC. Amino acids: CASSFNLAGGTFQETQYF.

The V and J genes are TRBV19 and TRBJ1-1, with unresolved D. Trimming cost V 3 bases and J 11 bases, with 13 bases left between them. The germline V gene has CDR1 LNHDA and CDR2 SQIVND (reference sequence). The CDR3 consists of 12 residues. CDR3 bases: TGTGCCAGTAGTATGGAGGGTCAGGCGGCTTTCTTT. It yields the protein CASSMEGQAAFF.

In this sample, this clone turned up a few times. The gene calls are TRBV9 and TRBJ2-3; TRBD2 might be the D (6 bases). This CDR3 comprises 14 residues. Per the germline V gene, CDR1 is SGDLS and CDR2 is YYNGEE. V dropped 0 bases and J dropped 5 bases, with 10 bases sitting between them. CDR3 coding DNA: TGTGCCAGCAGCGTAGGGGGGGTTGGAGATACGCAGTATTTT. This codes for CASSVGGVGDTQYF.

This clone has only a few counts. In nucleotides, the CDR3 is TGCGCCAGCAGCTTGGCCATATACGGCAGGGAATCCCCTGGGGCCAACGTCCTGACTTTC. Its translation: CASSLAIYGRESPGANVLTF. J is TRBJ2-6 and V is TRBV5-1, with a possible D match to TRBD1 (5 bases). Trimming removed 0 bases from V and 2 bases from J, with 21 bases in between. Looked up from germline, CDR1 is SGHRS and CDR2 is YFSETQ. The CDR3 length is 20 residues. The whole variable domain, filled in from reference TRBV5-1 and TRBJ2-6, reads KAGVTQTPRYLIKTRGQQVTLSCSPISGHRSVSWYQQTPGQGLQFLFEYFSETQRNKGNFPGRFSGRQFSNSRSEMNVSTLELGDSALYLCASSLAIYGRESPGANVLTFGAGSRLTVL.

The V gene is TRBV7-8, the J gene TRBJ1-5; D remains unclear. Germline values: CDR1 SGHVS, CDR2 FQNEAQ. The V and J ends lost 5 bases and 2 bases respectively, with 7 bases between them. This CDR3 has 13 residues. The CDR3 protein is CASSPPGNQPQHF. The CDR3 DNA sequence: TGTGCCAGCAGCCCCCCCGGCAATCAGCCCCAGCATTTT. Together with reference TRBV7-8 and TRBJ1-5, the CDR3 gives the full variable domain: GAGVSQSPRYKVAKRGQDVALRCDPISGHVSLFWYQQALGQGPEFLTYFQNEAQLDKSGLPSDRFFAERPEGSVSTLKIQRTQQEDSAVYLCASSPPGNQPQHFGDGTRLSIL.

This clone was observed a few times. The chain uses TRBV29-1 and TRBJ1-2; maybe TRBD1 (5 bases). With 6 bases removed from V and 4 bases from J, the gap between germline ends came to 12 bases. The CDR3 contains 12 residues. Germline CDR1 SQVTM, CDR2 ANQGSEA. The CDR3 region is CSVSRGFYGYTF. Written as DNA, the CDR3 is TGCAGCGTGTCAAGGGGTTTCTATGGCTACACCTTC.

This clone came up a few times. This rearrangement joins TRBV6-5 to TRBJ1-4; 8 bases agree with TRBD1. The CDR3 is made up of 14 amino acids. Germline V lookup: CDR1 MNHEY, CDR2 SVGAGI. The trim removed 6 bases at V and 5 bases at J, leaving 5 bases unmatched. The CDR3 is CASRLDRENEKLFF. DNA for the CDR3: TGTGCCAGCAGGTTGGACAGGGAAAATGAAAAACTGTTTTTT.

This clone was seen once. V and J are TRBV2 and TRBJ2-2; no clear D. This CDR3 contains 12 residues. Germline V gene data show CDR1 as SNHLY and CDR2 as FYNNEI. The germline V and J ends were trimmed by 5 bases and 2 bases, with 3 bases remaining between them. The CDR3 DNA reads TGTGCCAGCAGTCAAAACACCGGGGAGCTGTTTTTT. The encoded protein is CASSQNTGELFF. The full variable domain, with the rest looked up from reference TRBV2 and TRBJ2-2, is EPEVTQTPSHQVTQMGQEVILRCVPISNHLYFYWYRQILGQKVEFLVSFYNNEISEKSEIFDDQFSVERPDGSNFTLKIRSTKLEDSAMYFCASSQNTGELFFGEGSRLTVL.

The chain recombines TRBV6-5 with TRBJ1-1; D gene uncertain. The germline V gene has CDR1 MNHEY and CDR2 SVGAGI. The V end lost 2 bases, the J end lost 0 bases, and 13 bases lay between the germline ends. The CDR3 consists of 16 residues. The chain's CDR3 is CASSYDRGRVNTEAFF. As DNA, the CDR3 is TGTGCCAGCAGTTACGACCGTGGGAGAGTGAACACTGAAGCTTTCTTT.

This sequence joins TRBV27 and TRBJ2-5; TRBD1 matches 7 bases. The CDR3 is 14 amino acids. Trimming at V came to 7 bases and at J to 4 bases, leaving 9 bases not matched to a gene. Germline CDR1 and CDR2: MNHEY and SMNVEV (reference sequence). The CDR3 DNA is TGTGCCAGCATCGACAGGGCCCGTTCAGAGACCCAGTACTTC. Its protein product is CASIDRARSETQYF.

The V call is TRBV6-5, the J call TRBJ1-1, with D hard to call. The V gene lost 6 bases and the J gene lost 5 bases, with 13 bases spanning the gap. CDR1 and CDR2 from the germline V gene are MNHEY and SVGAGI. The CDR3 covers 13 residues. CDR3 sequence (DNA): TGTGCCAGCAGATTCGACCCGGGGACTGAAGCTTTCTTT. It codes for CASRFDPGTEAFF.

V and J are TRBV5-4 and TRBJ2-3; TRBD2 matches 9 bases. Germline values: CDR1 SGHNT, CDR2 YYREEE (reference sequence). V trimming: 2 bases; J trimming: 2 bases; junction bases outside the gene matches: 6. This CDR3 region has 16 residues. As DNA, the CDR3 is TGTGCCAGCAGCTTTCAAGCGGGGGGCACCACAGATACGCAGTATTTT. It is translated as CASSFQAGGTTDTQYF. The variable domain in full, with the rest retrieved from reference TRBV5-4 and TRBJ2-3, is ETGVTQSPTHLIKTRGQQVTLRCSSQSGHNTVSWYQQALGQGPQFIFQYYREEENGRGNFPPRFSGLQFPNYSSELNVNALELDDSALYLCASSFQAGGTTDTQYFGPGTRLTVL.